The clone carrying this T cell receptor (beta chain) is medium-sized in the sample. Its antigen is still unknown. This record belongs to a study of liver allograft versus peripheral blood T cells. Turning to the study itself: A comparison was made between T cell receptor repertoires in transplanted livers and those in recipients' peripheral blood. General study points: The authors reported that T cell receptor repertoires inside liver allografts differed from those in peripheral blood.

V dropped 6 bases and J dropped 3 bases, with 8 bases sitting between them. The CDR3 runs to 12 residues. MiXCR was run by TCRdb on the reads, yielding one entry per CDR3 protein. The table has thousands of distinct CDR3 sequences, approximately 15% seen once. J is TRBJ1-1 and V is TRBV12-3 or TRBV12-4; D gene uncertain. The TCR originated in a human patient who had a liver transplant. Some T cells may be supplied by the graft donor. CDR3 residues: CASSLHDTEAFF. The CDR3 DNA is TGTGCCAGCAGCCTGCATGACACTGAAGCTTTCTTT.